This T cell receptor (beta chain) was identified during a study of T-cell memory formation after mild COVID-19 (dated by TCRdb to 2020 to 2022). Notes on the research overall: TCR sequence clusters from the two donors were found to be largely donor specific. Two young, previously healthy adult volunteers, one female and one male, were included in the cohort. T-cell clones expanding and contracting after mild COVID-19 in two donors were tracked by longitudinal TCRalpha and TCRbeta repertoire sequencing. General conclusions and limits of the study: The detection of some responding clones in pre-infection memory suggests that pre-existing cross-reactive memory T cells joined the SARS-CoV-2 response. Contracting CD4+ clones were found mainly in CM and EM memory subsets, while CD8+ clones were enriched in EMRA. The study included only a couple of mild cases, and larger cohorts that include severe cases with pre-infection samples were judged to be necessary. Clones that contracted from day 15 to 85 showed balanced CD4/CD8 phenotypes, whereas a second wave of clones that expanded from day 15 to 37 leaned towards CD4+. The second-wave clones that peaked on day 37 were not confirmed to be SARS-CoV-2 specific.

The instrument was an Illumina NovaSeq 6000. TCRalpha and TCRbeta cDNA libraries were constructed by 5'RACE with constant-segment primers, with sample barcodes and unique molecular identifiers being introduced. Trizol reagent was used to extract RNA from every sample. The libraries were amplified in two PCR steps, and the second step added a second sample barcode and Illumina TruSeq adapters. Sequencing of libraries was performed on an Illumina NovaSeq with 2 x 150 bp paired-end reads. Per the original workflow: With migec v1.2.7, reads were demultiplexed and then collapsed into UMI-guided consensus sequences. Using mixcr v2.1.11, the UMI consensuses were aligned to TRA and TRB V and J templates and assembled into clonotypes. Expanded or contracted clonotypes were those called significant by both edgeR and NoisET, with noise models trained on biological replicates. For edgeR calls, the cutoffs were a false discovery rate-adjusted p below 0.01 and a log2 fold-change threshold of 1. As an exploratory analysis of dynamics, PCA with hierarchical clustering was applied to max-normalized trajectories of the 1000 most abundant clonotypes. Separately sequenced CD4+ and CD8+ repertoires were used to assign the CD4 or CD8 phenotype of responding clones. The public reads were run again by TCRdb, first through fastp at Q25 and then through MiXCR, and only productive beta chains were kept. Here each entry gathers all rows of one CDR3 protein and keeps the most common genes and DNA. These V and J calls originate from TCRdb's pipeline instead of the authors' own analysis. Present in this sample are more than 350,000 distinct CDR3 sequences, around 21% of which were seen just once. Under 15% of the sample is in the top ten clones.

As regards this clonotype: Its target antigen remains unknown. Base quality data are lacking; no much larger clone is found one base away.

PBMCs were isolated by Ficoll-Paque density gradient centrifugation. The CDR3 contains 16 residues, cysteine and phenylalanine counted. The entry retains the CDR3 DNA only, 48 bases that are in frame from base 1. V is pared back by 0 bases and J by 0 bases, with 12 bases lying between the germline termini. The germline V gene (reference sequence) sets CDR1 to DFQATT and CDR2 to SNEGSKA. This clonotype was obtained from an adult woman who had mild COVID-19 (a few samples of this study predate the infection). The sample titles of this study are shuffled in the database, so cell type and time point are left out; the donor was told from shared clones. The sample taken for sequencing was PBMCs or a T cell subset sorted from them (not recorded which). The chain is assembled from TRBV20-1 and TRBJ1-5, with the D gene too uncertain to name. In nucleotides, the sequence is TGCAGTGCTAGAGATCTTAAGGAAAATAGCAATCAGCCCCAGCATTTT. This sequence encodes CSARDLKENSNQPQHF.